This T cell receptor beta chain emerged from a study of blood T cells in healthy people across ages (dated by TCRdb to between 2014 and 2017). About the full investigation: In model experiments, template switching captured roughly one uniquely barcoded TCR beta cDNA molecule for every two T cells. For two donors (one aged 18 to 30 and one aged 80 or older), the study analyzed two additional independent replicas of 1 million unique cDNA reads from the same blood draw. To avoid experimental bias, donors of different ages were spread randomly across the sequencing lanes. Using deep sequencing normalized with unique cDNA molecular identifiers, the study measured how TCR beta repertoire diversity changes with age. The donors were split into four age groups: young (average about 15 years), middle-aged (39), aged (approximately 59) and long-lived (under 85). Study-wide conclusions, independent of this receptor: Estimates of total diversity based on one million sequenced T cells were considered lower bounds and underestimates. Compared with the aged group, the long-lived group had more naive CD4+ T cells, fewer expanded clones and increased TCR diversity, a pattern suggesting age selection. Since profiling was done on bulk unsorted PBMCs, naive and antigen-experienced compartments could not be conclusively compared. The percentage of naive T cells measured by flow cytometry correlated strongly with observed TCR beta diversity. As age increased, observed TCR beta diversity per million T cells dropped in a roughly linear way, and a significant reduction was already evident by age around 41. Because donor CMV infection status was unknown, age-related changes in expanded clonotypes were potentially confounded.

The CDR3 runs 13 amino acids, cysteine and phenylalanine included. Solely the CDR3 DNA is kept, with 39 bases framed from the first base. CDR1 and CDR2 are drawn from the germline V gene: SQVTM, ANQGSEA. Systemically healthy Caucasian individuals from Russia, 39 in total and aged roughly 6 to 100 years, were included as donors. Each donor gave about 9.8 milliliters of peripheral blood, drawn into EDTA-treated Vacutainer tubes. Ficoll-Paque density-gradient centrifugation was used to isolate PBMCs, with at least 7 million per sample. Total RNA was extracted from PBMCs with Trizol reagent, with at least 6 micrograms obtained per sample. For every donor, flow cytometry on a PBMC aliquot measured the percentage of naive CD45RAhigh/CD27high T cells. This clonotype was seen a few times. This clone's antigen is unknown. Base qualities are missing; no much larger clone stands one base away. The library was produced with 5' RACE. The sample was run on an Illumina HiSeq 2500. The second PCR ran for about 7 to 11 cycles and used a J-beta primer mix along with a sample-barcoded 5' primer. A template-switch 5' adaptor carrying 12 random nucleotides introduced a unique molecular identifier onto each TCR beta cDNA molecule. Each sample yielded at least 2.5 million CDR3-containing paired-end reads. All of the RNA was converted into first-strand cDNA using the Mint cDNA synthesis kit, with a TRBC-specific oligonucleotide serving as the primer. Following uracil-DNA glycosylase treatment, all cDNA underwent a first 18-cycle PCR with the universal primers M1SS and BC2_uni_R. The original pipeline was this. Normalization of each sample was performed by random selection of 1 million high-quality reads, each carrying a distinct molecular identifier. Instead of being binned into consensus sequences, reads that shared molecular identifiers were thrown out. MiTCR, with a Q25 quality threshold and the strictest error-elimination algorithm, was used for CDR3 identification, clonotype clustering and error correction. Lower-bound total TCR beta diversity was estimated with a nonparametric unseen species model using Euler transformation. TCRdb took the public reads, trimmed them with fastp at Q25, ran MiXCR for clone calling and kept in-frame beta chains. Each entry merges the rows of one CDR3 protein and shows their most common DNA and genes. The V and J calls here are based on TCRdb, not the publication. The sample records about 970,000 distinct CDR3 sequences, roughly 50% of which are singletons. The ten largest clones capture about a fifth of the sample.

This sequence was found in a woman aged 60-70 years in good health. The V and J segments used are TRBV29-1 and TRBJ2-7; the D segment cannot be called with confidence. The assigned J gene may be wrong: the sequence end matches TRBJ2-5 better. Sample: blood. The bases are TGCAGCGTTATAGGGCTAGTGATAAAGACCCAGTACTTC. Its coded protein is CSVIGLVIKTQYF.